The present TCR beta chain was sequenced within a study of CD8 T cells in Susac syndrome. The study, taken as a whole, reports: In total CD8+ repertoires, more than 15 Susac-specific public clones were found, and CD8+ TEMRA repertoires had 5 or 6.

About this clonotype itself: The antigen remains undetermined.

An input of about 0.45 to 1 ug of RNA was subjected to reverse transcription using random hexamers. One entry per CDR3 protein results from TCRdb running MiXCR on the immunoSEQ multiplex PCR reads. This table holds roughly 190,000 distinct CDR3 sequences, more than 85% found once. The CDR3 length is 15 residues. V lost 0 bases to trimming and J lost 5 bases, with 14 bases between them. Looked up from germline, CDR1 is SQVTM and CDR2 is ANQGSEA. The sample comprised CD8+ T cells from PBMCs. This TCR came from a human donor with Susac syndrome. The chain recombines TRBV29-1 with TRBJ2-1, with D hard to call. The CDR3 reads CSVEDNLAGHNEQFF. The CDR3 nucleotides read TGCAGCGTTGAAGATAATCTGGCTGGGCACAATGAGCAGTTCTTC.